These T cell receptor beta chains were read from a single sample in a study of regulatory T cells in long-lasting Graves disease. Each CDR3 protein is one row after TCRdb ran MiXCR on the multiplex PCR reads. The table has about half a million distinct CDR3 sequences, approximately 12% seen once; the top ten hold almost 9%. These data also featured in a second study, about T cells in Graves' hyperthyroidism and ophthalmopathy.

The sequenced sample was peripheral blood mononuclear cells (PBMCs), obtained at new diagnosis, from a patient treated with antithyroid drugs. The source is a woman aged 30 to 39 with Graves disease. Both conserved end residues are trimmed from each CDR3.

j_gene	v_gene	CDR3aa
TRBJ1-4	TRBV19	ARSWAGSTNEKLF
TRBJ1-1	TRBV12-3/TRBV12-4	ASKPRGGSNTEAF
TRBJ1-6	TRBV20-1	SASILHGDSPLH
TRBJ1-1	TRBV28	ASSLGLRNTEAF
TRBJ1-1	TRBV18	ASSDRAQRGGTEAF
TRBJ2-1	TRBV10-3	AIRPGLAANEQF
TRBJ1-2	TRBV27	ASSPDRSGGYT
TRBJ2-3	TRBV5-1	ASSLRRGADTQY
TRBJ2-2	TRBV10-3	AIKGGANTGELF
TRBJ1-1	TRBV7-9	ASSSRQGKNTEAF
TRBJ2-7	TRBV9	ASSRTGGSSYEQY
TRBJ2-2	TRBV20-1	SAREGRITGELF
TRBJ2-5	TRBV2	ASHDRDRGATQY
TRBJ2-7	TRBV2	ASNLRTSGRTYEQY
TRBJ2-5	TRBV7-8	ASSLGAGNGETQY
TRBJ2-3	TRBV2	ASRDRTDTQY
TRBJ2-5	TRBV2	ASSATAQETQY
TRBJ2-1	TRBV6-1	ASRQGLDSYNEQF
TRBJ2-1	TRBV6-2/TRBV6-3	ASSWGLAGGYNEQF
TRBJ1-1	TRBV6-1	ASSTGTGGARWTEAF
TRBJ2-7	TRBV27	ASSLRTGGNEQY
TRBJ2-5	TRBV12-3/TRBV12-4	ASSLGAVQETQY
TRBJ1-2	TRBV20-1	SASAGAYGYT
TRBJ2-6	TRBV7-9	ASSLLRVGANVLT
TRBJ2-3	TRBV9	ASSQGWTGTDTQY
TRBJ2-2	TRBV6-2/TRBV6-3	ASSYWRETDGTGELF
TRBJ2-7	TRBV2	ASRGLAGGREQY
TRBJ1-1	TRBV28	ASCQGGVGTEAF
TRBJ1-6	TRBV30	AWSSSKMSSYNSPLH
TRBJ1-2	TRBV13	ASTLGQGNYGYT
TRBJ2-7	TRBV11-2	ASSIAHSYEQY
TRBJ1-2	TRBV24-1	ATSDTKTGGNYGYT
TRBJ2-2	TRBV24-1	ATGDGPTGELF
TRBJ1-5	TRBV10-3	AISADRDNQPQH
TRBJ2-7	TRBV7-2	ASSLRVPVYEQY
TRBJ1-1	TRBV18	ASSPWGGTEAF
TRBJ2-1	TRBV30	AYLDNNEQF
TRBJ1-5	TRBV20-1	SAPEYSNQPQH
TRBJ2-7	TRBV30	AWSRDRDYEQY
TRBJ2-7	TRBV2	ASSVGQGSEQY